This T cell receptor (beta chain) was recorded in a study of Graves' ophthalmopathy and Graves' hyperthyroidism. Trimming took off 1 base at V and 5 bases at J, with 17 bases between the two ends. CDR3 length: 16 amino acids. Amplifying from RNA transcripts, the study obtained TCR beta CDR3 regions. First-round RT-PCR with HTBI primers preceded a second-round multiplex PCR. TCRdb redid the calling of the multiplex PCR reads with MiXCR, one entry per CDR3 protein. The sample has 400,000 or so distinct CDR3 sequences, about 17% seen once. This clonotype was recorded at least ten times. The receptor comes from an adult woman with stable Graves' hyperthyroidism. The genes are TRBV12-3 or TRBV12-4 and TRBJ1-2; a weak D match, TRBD1 (5 bases). The sequencing input was peripheral blood. Here the CDR3 DNA reads TGTGCCAGCAGTTTAGGACAGCAACCTCGAGGGTATGGCTACACCTTC. It codes for CASSLGQQPRGYGYTF.